This T cell receptor (beta chain) was recovered during a study of CD8 T cells in Susac syndrome. Random hexamers were used to reverse transcribe about 0.45 to 1 ug of RNA. Multiplex PCR with immunoSEQ amplified the TCR beta CDR3 across 54 Vbeta and 13 Jbeta. TCRdb called the immunoSEQ multiplex PCR reads again in MiXCR, with one record for every CDR3 protein. The sample has about 200,000 distinct CDR3 sequences; under 97% are singletons. The authors carried out high-throughput sequencing of TCR beta. They applied it to CD8+ and CD4+ T cells obtained from blood. FACS enriched CD8+ TEMRA cells, while bulk CD8+ and CD4+ were negatively isolated. The V and J ends lost 4 bases and 2 bases respectively, with 15 bases between them. This CDR3 is 15 amino acids long. Germline assignment: CDR1 MNHEY and CDR2 SVGEGT.

V is TRBV6-2 or TRBV6-3 and J is TRBJ2-7, with a tentative D call TRBD2 (6 bases). The TCR sequence derives from a human donor with multiple sclerosis. Material: CD4+ T cells from PBMCs. The CDR3, as DNA: TGTGCCAGCAGTTCCCTCCGGCGGGGAACCTACGAGCAGTACTTC. It codes for CASSSLRRGTYEQYF.